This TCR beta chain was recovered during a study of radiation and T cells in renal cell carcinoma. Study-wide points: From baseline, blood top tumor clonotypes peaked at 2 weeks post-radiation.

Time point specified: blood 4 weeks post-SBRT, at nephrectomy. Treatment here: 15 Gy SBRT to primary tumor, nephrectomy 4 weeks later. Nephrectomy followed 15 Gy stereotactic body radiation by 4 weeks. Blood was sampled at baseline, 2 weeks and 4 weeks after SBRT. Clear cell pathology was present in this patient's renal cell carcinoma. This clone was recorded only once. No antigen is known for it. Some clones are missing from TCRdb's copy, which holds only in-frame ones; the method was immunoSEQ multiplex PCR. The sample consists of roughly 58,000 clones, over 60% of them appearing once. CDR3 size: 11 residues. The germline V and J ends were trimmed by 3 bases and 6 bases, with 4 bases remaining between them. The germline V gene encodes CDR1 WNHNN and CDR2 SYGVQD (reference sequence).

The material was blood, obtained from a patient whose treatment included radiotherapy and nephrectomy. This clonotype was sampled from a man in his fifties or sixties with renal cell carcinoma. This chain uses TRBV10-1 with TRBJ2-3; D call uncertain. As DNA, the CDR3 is TGCGCCAGCAGTGAAGCGGATACGCAGTATTTT. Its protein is CASSEADTQYF.